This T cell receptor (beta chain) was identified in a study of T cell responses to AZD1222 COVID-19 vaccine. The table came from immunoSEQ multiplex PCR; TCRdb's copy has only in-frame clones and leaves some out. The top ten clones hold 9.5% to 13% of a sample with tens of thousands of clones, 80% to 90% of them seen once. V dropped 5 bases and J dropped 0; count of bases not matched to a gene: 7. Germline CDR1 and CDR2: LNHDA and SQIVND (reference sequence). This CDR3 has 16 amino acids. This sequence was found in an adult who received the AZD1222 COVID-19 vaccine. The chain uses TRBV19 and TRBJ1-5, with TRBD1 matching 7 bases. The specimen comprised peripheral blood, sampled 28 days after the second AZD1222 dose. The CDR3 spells CASSPRTGYSNQPQHF. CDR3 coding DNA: TGTGCCAGTAGTCCCCGGACAGGTTATAGCAATCAGCCCCAGCATTTT. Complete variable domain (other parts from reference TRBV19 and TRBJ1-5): DGGITQSPKYLFRKEGQNVTLSCEQNLNHDAMYWYRQDPGQGLRLIYYSQIVNDFQKGDIAEGYSVSREKKESFPLTVTSAQKNPTAFYLCASSPRTGYSNQPQHFGDGTRLSIL.